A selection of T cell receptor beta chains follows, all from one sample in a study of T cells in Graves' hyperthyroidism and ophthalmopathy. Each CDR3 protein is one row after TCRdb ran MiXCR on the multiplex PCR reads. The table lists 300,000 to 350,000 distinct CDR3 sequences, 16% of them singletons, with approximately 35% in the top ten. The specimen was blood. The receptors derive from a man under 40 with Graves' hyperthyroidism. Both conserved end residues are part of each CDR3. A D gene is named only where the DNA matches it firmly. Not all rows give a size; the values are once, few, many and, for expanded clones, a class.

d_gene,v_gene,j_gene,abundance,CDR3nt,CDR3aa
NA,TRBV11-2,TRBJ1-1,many,TGTGCCAGCAGCCTCCCCGGGACATTGGGCACTGAAGCTTTCTTT,CASSLPGTLGTEAFF
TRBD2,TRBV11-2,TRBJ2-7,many,TGTGCCAGCCGCGCGGGAGGGTACGAGCAGTACTTC,CASRAGGYEQYF
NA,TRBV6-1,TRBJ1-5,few,TGTGCCAGCAGTGAAGCAGGAGGGCCGGATGGGCCCCAGCATTTT,CASSEAGGPDGPQHF
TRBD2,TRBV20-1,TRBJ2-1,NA,TGCAGTGCTGGGGGATGGACTAGCGGGTACAATGAGCAGTTCTTC,CSAGGWTSGYNEQFF
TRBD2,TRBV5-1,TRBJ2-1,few,TGTGCCAGCAGCTTAATTTCGGGACTAGACCGAAGAAATGAGCAGTTCTTC,CASSLISGLDRRNEQFF
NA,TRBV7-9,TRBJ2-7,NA,TGTGCCAGCAGCTTAGCGGAGATTCGGACTGCTTCCTACGAGCAGCACTTC,CASSLAEIRTASYEQHF
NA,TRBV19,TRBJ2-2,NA,TGTGCCAGTACCCCACCGGGACGATCCACCGGGGAGCTGTTTTTT,CASTPPGRSTGELFF
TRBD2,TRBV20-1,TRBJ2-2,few,TGCAGTGCTAGTGGGCGGGAGGTCGGGGAGCTGTTTTTT,CSASGREVGELFF
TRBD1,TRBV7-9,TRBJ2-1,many,TGTGCCAGCAGCTTAGGAACGGGACAGGGGTACCATGAGCAGTTCTTC,CASSLGTGQGYHEQFF
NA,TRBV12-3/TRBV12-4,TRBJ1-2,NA,TGTGCCAGCAGGGACGGTTACTATGGCTACACCTTC,CASRDGYYGYTF
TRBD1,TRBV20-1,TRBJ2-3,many,TGCAGTGCCGATCGAGGACAGGGAGACACAGATACGCAGTATTTT,CSADRGQGDTDTQYF
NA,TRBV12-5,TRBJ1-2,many,TGTGCTAGTGGTTTAACGGCAGGGGCGTATCGAGGCTATGGCTACACCTTC,CASGLTAGAYRGYGYTF
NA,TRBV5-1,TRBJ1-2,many,TGCGCCAGCAGCTCCAGGGGTGCGGAGTATGGCTACACCTTC,CASSSRGAEYGYTF
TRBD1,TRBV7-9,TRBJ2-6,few,TGTGCCAGCAGAGAGAAGGGGACAGGGAACGACGTCCTGACTTTC,CASREKGTGNDVLTF
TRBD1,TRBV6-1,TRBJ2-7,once,TGTGCCAGCAGGAGACAGGGGGCTTACGAGCAGTACTTC,CASRRQGAYEQYF
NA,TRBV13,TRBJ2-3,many,TGTGCCAGCAGCTTAGTGGCAGATACGCAGTATTTT,CASSLVADTQYF
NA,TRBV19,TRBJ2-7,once,TGTGCCAGTAGTTTGGGACTGGGACCCTACGAGCAGTACTTC,CASSLGLGPYEQYF
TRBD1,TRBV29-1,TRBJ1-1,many,TGCAGCGGTAGGACCGGGACAGGGCTCCAATACGACATGAACACTGAAGCTTTCTTT,CSGRTGTGLQYDMNTEAFF
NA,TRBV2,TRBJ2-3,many,TGTGCCAGCAGTGAAAGGAGGACCAAGGGGTTCCATAGCACAGATACGCAGTATTTT,CASSERRTKGFHSTDTQYF
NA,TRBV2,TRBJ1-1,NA,TGTGCCAGCAGGGAGCTGAACACTGAAGCTTTCTTT,CASRELNTEAFF
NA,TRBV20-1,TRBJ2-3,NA,TGCAGTGGAGGCCTTACAGGCACAGATACGCAGTATTTT,CSGGLTGTDTQYF
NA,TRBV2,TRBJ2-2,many,TGTGCCAGCAGTGAAGCGCTTTCGCGGAACACCGGGGAGCTGTTTTTT,CASSEALSRNTGELFF
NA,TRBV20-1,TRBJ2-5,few,TGCAGTGCTAGAGAAGACCCGGCTAAGGGAGGTCTGTACTTC,CSAREDPAKGGLYF
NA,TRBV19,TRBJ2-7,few,TGTGCCAGTAGTAGTATAGACGAGCAGTACTTC,CASSSIDEQYF
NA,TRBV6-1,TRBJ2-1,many,TGTGCCAGCAGGGGGGGGGGCGAGCAGTTCTTC,CASRGGGEQFF
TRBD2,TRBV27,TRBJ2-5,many,TGTGCCAGCAGTTTGGCGAGCGGGAGGGAAGAGACCCAGTACTTC,CASSLASGREETQYF
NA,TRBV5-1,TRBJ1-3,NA,TGCGCCAGCAGCTTGGGGGCTGTTCGGACCACCATATATTTT,CASSLGAVRTTIYF
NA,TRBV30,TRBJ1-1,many,TGTGCCTGGAGTCGGACTGTGGACACTGAAGCTTTCTTT,CAWSRTVDTEAFF
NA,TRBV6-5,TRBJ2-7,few,TGTGCCAGCAGTTACTCGCCCGCCCCGAGGGGCGAGCAGTACTTC,CASSYSPAPRGEQYF
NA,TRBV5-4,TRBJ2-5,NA,TGTGCCAGCAGCCCGTCGGGGAAGACCCAGTACTTC,CASSPSGKTQYF
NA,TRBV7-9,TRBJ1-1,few,TGTGCCAGCAGCTACTACATAACCGGGGGTAACACTGAAGCTTTCTTT,CASSYYITGGNTEAFF
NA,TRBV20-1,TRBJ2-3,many,TGCAGTGCTTCCACCGGGACTCTGGGTGGATATACGCAGTATTTT,CSASTGTLGGYTQYF
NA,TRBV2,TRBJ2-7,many,TGTGCCAGCATCGGGCGGCAGGCCTTCTACGAGCAGTACTTC,CASIGRQAFYEQYF
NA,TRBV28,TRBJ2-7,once,TGTGCCAGCAGCTTAGGGGTCGGGCCCTACGAGCAGTACTTC,CASSLGVGPYEQYF
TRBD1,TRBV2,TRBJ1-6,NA,TGTGCCAGCAGGAACAGGGGTTCTGGACTTAATTCACCCCTCCACTTT,CASRNRGSGLNSPLHF
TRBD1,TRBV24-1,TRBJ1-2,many,TGTGCCACCAGTGATTTGCAGGGGGACGGCTACACCTTC,CATSDLQGDGYTF
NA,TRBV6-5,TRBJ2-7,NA,TGTGCCAACCGCCCTGATGGGTTACCAGGCGAGCAGTACTTC,CANRPDGLPGEQYF
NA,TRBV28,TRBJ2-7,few,TGTGCCAGCAGCGGACCCCCGGGTCCCCACTTATCCTACGAGCAGTACTTC,CASSGPPGPHLSYEQYF
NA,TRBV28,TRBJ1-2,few,TGTGCTCTCCCGGGCCCCAGGCACTGTGGCTACACCTTC,CALPGPRHCGYTF
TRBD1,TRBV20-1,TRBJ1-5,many,TGCAGTGCTAGGACTCCCGGGGTCAGGGGGCAGGGTCAGCCCCAGCATTTT,CSARTPGVRGQGQPQHF
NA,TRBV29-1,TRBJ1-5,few,TGCAGCGTTGGTGATTCTAGCAATCAGCCCCAGCATTTT,CSVGDSSNQPQHF
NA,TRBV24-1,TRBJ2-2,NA,TGTGCCACCAGTGACCGGGAGAGAAGGATCGGGGAGCTGTTTTTT,CATSDRERRIGELFF
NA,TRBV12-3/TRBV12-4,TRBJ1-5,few,TGTGCCAGCAGTTTAATCCAGGGAAACCAGCCCCAGCATTTT,CASSLIQGNQPQHF
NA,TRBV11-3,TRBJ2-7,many,TGTGCCAGCAGCTTAGATCGGCCCAACGAGCAGTACTTC,CASSLDRPNEQYF
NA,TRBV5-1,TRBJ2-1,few,TGCGCCAGCAGCTTGGGGGACCGGGCTTGGCAGTTCTTC,CASSLGDRAWQFF